This TCR beta chain was profiled in a study of Ad26.COV2.S vaccination and SARS-CoV-2 variants. Here immunoSEQ multiplex PCR was the method, and the copy in TCRdb shows in-frame clones only, minus some. This table holds about 390,000 clones, about 90% found once. Germline assignment: CDR1 LGHDT and CDR2 YNNKEL (reference sequence). V was trimmed by 2 bases and J by 3 bases, leaving 5 bases between them. This CDR3 is built from 13 residues. Treatment described: some 19 received Ad26.COV2.S at low or high dose, single or two shots; 5 received placebo; per-sample allocation not given. It was on day 63 after the first vaccine or placebo injection that samples were taken.

The sequencing here drew on peripheral blood, taken in a trial of Ad26.COV2.S vaccine versus placebo. The V call is TRBV3-1 (or the pseudogene TRBV3-2), the J call TRBJ1-5; D unclear. This sequence was found in a person aged 18-60 years who received the Ad26.COV2.S COVID-19 vaccine or a placebo. The CDR3 protein is CASSQRYNQPQHF. The CDR3 DNA is TGTGCCAGCAGCCAACGGTACAATCAGCCCCAGCATTTT.